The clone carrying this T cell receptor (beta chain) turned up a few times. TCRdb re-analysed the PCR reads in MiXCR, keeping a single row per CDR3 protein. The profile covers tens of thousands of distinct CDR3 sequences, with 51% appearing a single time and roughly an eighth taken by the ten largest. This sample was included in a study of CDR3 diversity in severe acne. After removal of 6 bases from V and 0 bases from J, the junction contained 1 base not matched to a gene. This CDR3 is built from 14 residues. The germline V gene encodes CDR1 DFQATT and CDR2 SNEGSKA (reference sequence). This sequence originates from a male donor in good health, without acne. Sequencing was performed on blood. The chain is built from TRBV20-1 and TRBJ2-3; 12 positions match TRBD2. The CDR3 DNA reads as TGCAGTGCGGGGACTAGCGGGAGCACAGATACGCAGTATTTT. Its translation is CSAGTSGSTDTQYF.